This T cell receptor beta chain was found in a study of T cell responses to AZD1222 COVID-19 vaccine. Study-level points and caveats: Only a handful of individuals given AZD1222 were seropositive at baseline.

Remarks on this clone: Antigen unknown.

The table came from immunoSEQ multiplex PCR; TCRdb's copy has only in-frame clones and leaves some out. The sample comprises roughly 85,000 clones, roughly 90% of which are singletons, and roughly 7.7% rests with the top ten. Trimming shortened V by 3 bases and J by 3 bases, and 7 bases separated the two germline ends. The CDR3 consists of 13 residues. Looked up from germline, CDR1 is LNHDA and CDR2 is SQIVND (reference sequence). The sequence derives from an adult in good health. This sequence joins TRBV19 and TRBJ2-3; D is unclear. The source material was peripheral blood, sampled on day 0 of AZD1222 vaccination. CDR3 DNA sequence: TGTGCCAGTAGTATGGTGCAGACAGATACGCAGTATTTT. It specifies CASSMVQTDTQYF.